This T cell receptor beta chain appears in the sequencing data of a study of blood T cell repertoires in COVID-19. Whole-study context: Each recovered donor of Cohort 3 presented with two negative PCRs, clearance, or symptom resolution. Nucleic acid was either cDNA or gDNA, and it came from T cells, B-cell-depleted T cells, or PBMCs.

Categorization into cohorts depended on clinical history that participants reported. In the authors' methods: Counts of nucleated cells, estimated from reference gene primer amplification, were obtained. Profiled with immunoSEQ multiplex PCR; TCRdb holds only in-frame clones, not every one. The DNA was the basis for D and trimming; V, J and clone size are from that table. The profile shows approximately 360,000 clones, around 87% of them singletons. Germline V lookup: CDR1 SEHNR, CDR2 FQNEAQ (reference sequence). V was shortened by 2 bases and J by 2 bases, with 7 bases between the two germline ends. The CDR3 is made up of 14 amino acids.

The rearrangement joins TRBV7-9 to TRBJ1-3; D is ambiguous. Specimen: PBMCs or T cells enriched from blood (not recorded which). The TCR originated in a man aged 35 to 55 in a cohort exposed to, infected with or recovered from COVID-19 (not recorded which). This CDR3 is CASSLMSAGNTIYF. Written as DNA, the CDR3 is TGTGCCAGCAGCTTAATGTCAGCTGGAAACACCATATATTTT.